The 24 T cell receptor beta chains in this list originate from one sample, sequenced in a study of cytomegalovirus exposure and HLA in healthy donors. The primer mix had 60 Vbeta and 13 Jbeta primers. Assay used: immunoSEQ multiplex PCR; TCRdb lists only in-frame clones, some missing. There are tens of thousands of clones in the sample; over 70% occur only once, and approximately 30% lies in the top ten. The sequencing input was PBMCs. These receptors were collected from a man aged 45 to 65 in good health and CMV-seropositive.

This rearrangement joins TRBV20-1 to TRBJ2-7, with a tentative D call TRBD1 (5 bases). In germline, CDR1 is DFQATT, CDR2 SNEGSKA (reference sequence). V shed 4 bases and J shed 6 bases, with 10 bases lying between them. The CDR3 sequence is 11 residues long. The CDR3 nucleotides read TGCAGTGCTACACAGGTGGGCGAGCAGTACTTC. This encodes CSATQVGEQYF.

The CDR3 region has the DNA TGCAGCGTACTACAACAGGGGTCCGGCGAGCAGTACTTC. This codes for CSVLQQGSGEQYF. This chain connects TRBV29-1 to TRBJ2-7, with 7 positions matching TRBD1. This CDR3 has 13 residues. V lost 6 bases to trimming and J lost 6 bases; unmatched junction nucleotides: 11. Per the germline V gene, CDR1 is SQVTM and CDR2 is ANQGSEA.

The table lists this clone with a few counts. CDR3 region: CAWSVGIGGGEQYF. The CDR3 DNA reads TGTGCCTGGAGTGTAGGTATAGGGGGCGGCGAGCAGTACTTC. The chain employs TRBV30 and TRBJ2-7; 7 positions match TRBD1. CDR1 and CDR2 (germline): GTSNPN, SVGIG (reference sequence). CDR3 size: 14 residues. V shed 0 bases, J shed 6 bases, and the junction held 8 bases outside the gene matches.

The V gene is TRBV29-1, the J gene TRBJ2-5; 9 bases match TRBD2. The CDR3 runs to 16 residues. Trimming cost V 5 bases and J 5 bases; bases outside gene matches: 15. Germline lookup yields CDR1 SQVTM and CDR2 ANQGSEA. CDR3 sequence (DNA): TGCAGCGTTTTAAGGAAGCTAGCGGGAATCAGGGAGACCCAGTACTTC. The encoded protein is CSVLRKLAGIRETQYF.

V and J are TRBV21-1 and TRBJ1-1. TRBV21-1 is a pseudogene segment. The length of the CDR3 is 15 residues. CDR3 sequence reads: CASSKAPGVVTEAFF. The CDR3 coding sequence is TGTGCCAGCAGCAAAGCACCCGGGGTAGTCACTGAAGCTTTCTTT.

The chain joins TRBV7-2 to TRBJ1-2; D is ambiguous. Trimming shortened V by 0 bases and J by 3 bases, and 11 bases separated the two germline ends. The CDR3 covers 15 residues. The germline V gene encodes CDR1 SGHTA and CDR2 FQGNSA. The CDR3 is CASSLAPGEDYGYTF. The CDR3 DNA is TGTGCCAGCAGCTTAGCGCCGGGAGAGGACTATGGCTACACCTTC.

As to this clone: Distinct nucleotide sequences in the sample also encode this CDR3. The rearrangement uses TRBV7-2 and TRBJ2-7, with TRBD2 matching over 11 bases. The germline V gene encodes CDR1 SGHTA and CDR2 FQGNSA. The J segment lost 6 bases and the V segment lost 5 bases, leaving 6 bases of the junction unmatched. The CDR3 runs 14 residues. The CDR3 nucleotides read TGTGCCAGCAGCCTAAATCTAGCGGGAGGCGAGCAGTACTTC. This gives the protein CASSLNLAGGEQYF.

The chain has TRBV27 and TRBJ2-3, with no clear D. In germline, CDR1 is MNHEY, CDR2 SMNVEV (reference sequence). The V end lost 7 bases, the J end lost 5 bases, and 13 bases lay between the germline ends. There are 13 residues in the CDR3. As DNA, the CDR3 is TGTGCCAGCATGAGGAGTGTCGGAGATACGCAGTATTTT. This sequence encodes CASMRSVGDTQYF.

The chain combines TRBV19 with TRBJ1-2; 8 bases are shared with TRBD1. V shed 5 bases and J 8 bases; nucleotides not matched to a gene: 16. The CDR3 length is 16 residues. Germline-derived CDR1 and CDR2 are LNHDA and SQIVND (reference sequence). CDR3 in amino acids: CASSPADRVVLGGYTF. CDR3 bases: TGTGCCAGTAGTCCCGCGGACAGGGTGGTTTTAGGCGGCTACACCTTC. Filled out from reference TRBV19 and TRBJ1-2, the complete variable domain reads DGGITQSPKYLFRKEGQNVTLSCEQNLNHDAMYWYRQDPGQGLRLIYYSQIVNDFQKGDIAEGYSVSREKKESFPLTVTSAQKNPTAFYLCASSPADRVVLGGYTFGSGTRLTVV.

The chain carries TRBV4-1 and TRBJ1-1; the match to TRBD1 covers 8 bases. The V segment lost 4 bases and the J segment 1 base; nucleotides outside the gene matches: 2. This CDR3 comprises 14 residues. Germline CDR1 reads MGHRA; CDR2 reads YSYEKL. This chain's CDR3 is CASSRTGGNTEAFF. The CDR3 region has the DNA TGCGCCAGCAGCCGAACAGGGGGGAACACTGAAGCTTTCTTT.

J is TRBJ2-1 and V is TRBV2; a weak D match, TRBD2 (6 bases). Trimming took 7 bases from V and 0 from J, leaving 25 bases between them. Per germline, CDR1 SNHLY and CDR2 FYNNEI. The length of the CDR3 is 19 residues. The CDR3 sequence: CASTPIRLISGSSYNEQFF. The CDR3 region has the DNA TGTGCCAGCACCCCGATCCGGCTAATTAGCGGTAGCTCCTACAATGAGCAGTTCTTC. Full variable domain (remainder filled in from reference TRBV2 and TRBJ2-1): EPEVTQTPSHQVTQMGQEVILRCVPISNHLYFYWYRQILGQKVEFLVSFYNNEISEKSEIFDDQFSVERPDGSNFTLKIRSTKLEDSAMYFCASTPIRLISGSSYNEQFFGPGTRLTVL.

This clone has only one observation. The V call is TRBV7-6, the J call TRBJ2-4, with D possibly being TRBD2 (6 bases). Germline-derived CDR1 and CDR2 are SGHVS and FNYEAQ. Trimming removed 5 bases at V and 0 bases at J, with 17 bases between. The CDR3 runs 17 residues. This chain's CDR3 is CASSPLGQGLAKNIQYF. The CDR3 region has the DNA TGTGCCAGCAGCCCCCTTGGCCAGGGACTAGCCAAAAACATTCAGTACTTC.

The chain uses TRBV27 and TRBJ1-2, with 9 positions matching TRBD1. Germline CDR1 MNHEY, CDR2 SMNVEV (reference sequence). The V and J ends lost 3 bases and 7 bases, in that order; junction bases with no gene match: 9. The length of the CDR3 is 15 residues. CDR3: CASSLGGTGYRGYTF. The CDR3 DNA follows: TGTGCCAGCAGTTTGGGAGGGACAGGGTATCGTGGCTACACCTTC.

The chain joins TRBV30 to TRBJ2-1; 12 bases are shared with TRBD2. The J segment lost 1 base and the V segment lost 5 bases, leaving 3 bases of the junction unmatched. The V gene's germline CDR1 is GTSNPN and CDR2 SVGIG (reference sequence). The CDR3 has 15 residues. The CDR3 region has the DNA TGTGCCTGGCGCGGACTAGCGGGATCCTACAATGAGCAGTTCTTC. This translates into CAWRGLAGSYNEQFF.

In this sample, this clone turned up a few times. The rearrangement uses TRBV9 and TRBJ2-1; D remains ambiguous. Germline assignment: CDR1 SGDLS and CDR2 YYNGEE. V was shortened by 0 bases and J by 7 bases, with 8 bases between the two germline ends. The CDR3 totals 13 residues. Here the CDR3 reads CASSVAVGNEQFF. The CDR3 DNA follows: TGTGCCAGCAGCGTAGCAGTCGGGAATGAGCAGTTCTTC.

The CDR3 nucleotides are TGCGCCAGCAGCTTCACACAGAGCGGCTACACCTTC. This translates into CASSFTQSGYTF. V usage is TRBV5-1 and J usage is TRBJ1-2; D remains ambiguous. The CDR3 loop spans 12 amino acids. Germline V gene sequence: CDR1 SGHRS, CDR2 YFSETQ. With 2 bases removed from V and 8 bases from J, the gap between germline ends came to 10 bases.

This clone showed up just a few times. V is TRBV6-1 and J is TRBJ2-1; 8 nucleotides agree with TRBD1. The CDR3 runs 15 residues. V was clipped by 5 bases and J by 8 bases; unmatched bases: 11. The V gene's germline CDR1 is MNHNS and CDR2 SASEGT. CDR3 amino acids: CASSRTGTRVDEQFF. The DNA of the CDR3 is TGTGCCAGCAGTCGGACAGGGACCCGGGTGGATGAGCAGTTCTTC.

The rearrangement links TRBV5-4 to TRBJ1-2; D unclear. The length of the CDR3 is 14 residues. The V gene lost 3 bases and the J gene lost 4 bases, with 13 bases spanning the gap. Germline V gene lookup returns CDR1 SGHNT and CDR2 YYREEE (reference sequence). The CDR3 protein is CASSSAPDTYGYTF. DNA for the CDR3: TGTGCCAGCAGCTCCGCCCCCGACACCTATGGCTACACCTTC. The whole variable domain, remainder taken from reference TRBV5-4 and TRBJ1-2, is ETGVTQSPTHLIKTRGQQVTLRCSSQSGHNTVSWYQQALGQGPQFIFQYYREEENGRGNFPPRFSGLQFPNYSSELNVNALELDDSALYLCASSSAPDTYGYTFGSGTRLTVV.

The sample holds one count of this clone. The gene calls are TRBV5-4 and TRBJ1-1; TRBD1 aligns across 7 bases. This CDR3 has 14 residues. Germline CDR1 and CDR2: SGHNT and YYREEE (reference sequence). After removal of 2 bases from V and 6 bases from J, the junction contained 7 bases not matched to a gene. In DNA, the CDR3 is TGTGCCAGCAGCTTAATGAGACAGGGCCCTGAAGCTTTCTTT. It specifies CASSLMRQGPEAFF.

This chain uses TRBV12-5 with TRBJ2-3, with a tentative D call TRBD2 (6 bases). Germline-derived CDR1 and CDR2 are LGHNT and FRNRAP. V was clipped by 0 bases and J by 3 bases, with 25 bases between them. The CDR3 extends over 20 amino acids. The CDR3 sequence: CASGLVHGSPLPRATDTQYF. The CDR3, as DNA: TGTGCTAGTGGTTTGGTACACGGGAGCCCCCTCCCCCGGGCAACAGATACGCAGTATTTT.

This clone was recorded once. CDR3 loop: CARQGEGTEAFF. The CDR3, as DNA: TGTGCCCGACAGGGTGAAGGCACTGAAGCTTTCTTT. V and J are TRBV30 and TRBJ1-1; 7 bases fit TRBD1. The CDR3 length is 12 residues. The V gene's germline CDR1 is GTSNPN and CDR2 SVGIG (reference sequence). The V segment lost 8 bases and the J segment 4 bases; nucleotides outside the gene matches: 7.

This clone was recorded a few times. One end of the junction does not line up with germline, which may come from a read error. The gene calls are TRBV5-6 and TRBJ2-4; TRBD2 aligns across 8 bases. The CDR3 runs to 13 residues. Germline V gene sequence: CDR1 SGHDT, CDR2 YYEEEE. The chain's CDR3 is CASSLSGRNSQYF. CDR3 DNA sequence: TGTGCCAGCAGCTTAAGCGGGAGAAACAGTCAGTACTTC.

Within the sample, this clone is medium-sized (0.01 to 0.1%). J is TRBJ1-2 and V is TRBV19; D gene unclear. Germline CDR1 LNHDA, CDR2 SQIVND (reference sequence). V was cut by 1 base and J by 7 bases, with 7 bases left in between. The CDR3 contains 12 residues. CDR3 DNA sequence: TGTGCCAGTAGTATAGCACAGTCTGGCTACACCTTC. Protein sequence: CASSIAQSGYTF.

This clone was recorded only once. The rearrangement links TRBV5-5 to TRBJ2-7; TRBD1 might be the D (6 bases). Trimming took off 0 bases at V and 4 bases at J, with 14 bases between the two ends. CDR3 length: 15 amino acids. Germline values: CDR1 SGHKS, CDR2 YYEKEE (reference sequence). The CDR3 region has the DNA TGTGCCAGCAGCTTGGGGGATAACAGGGTATACGAGCAGTACTTC. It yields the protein CASSLGDNRVYEQYF.